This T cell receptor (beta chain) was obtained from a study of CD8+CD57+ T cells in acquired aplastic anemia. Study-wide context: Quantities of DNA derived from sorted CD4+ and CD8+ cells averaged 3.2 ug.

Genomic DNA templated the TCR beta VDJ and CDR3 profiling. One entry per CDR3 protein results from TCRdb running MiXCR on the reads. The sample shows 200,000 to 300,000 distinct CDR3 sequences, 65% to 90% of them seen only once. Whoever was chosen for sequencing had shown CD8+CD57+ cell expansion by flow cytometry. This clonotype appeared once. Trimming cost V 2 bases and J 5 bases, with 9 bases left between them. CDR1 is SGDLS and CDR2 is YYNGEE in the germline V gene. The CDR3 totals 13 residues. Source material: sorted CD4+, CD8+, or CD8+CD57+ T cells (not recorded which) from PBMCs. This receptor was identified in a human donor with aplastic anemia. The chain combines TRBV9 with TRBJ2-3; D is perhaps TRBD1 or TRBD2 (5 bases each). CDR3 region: CASSVGDGDTQYF. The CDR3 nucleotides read TGTGCCAGCAGCGTCGGGGACGGAGATACGCAGTATTTT.